This T cell receptor (beta chain) was recovered during a study of cytomegalovirus exposure and HLA in healthy donors. Study-level points and caveats: Upon later analysis, TCR association rates were observed to vary by HLA locus, being highest for DRB1 and lowest for HLA-C. A later analysis found most CMV-associated TCR beta chains apparently HLA-restricted. Several V segments, TRBV6-2 and TRBV6-3 among them, could not be told apart and were dropped.

The donors (healthy individuals) were bone marrow donors. 13 Jbeta primers and 60 Vbeta primers were used for the PCR. Sequencing used immunoSEQ multiplex PCR; TCRdb keeps in-frame clones, though not all of them. The data contain about 180,000 clones, over 70% of them singletons. The ends were cut back, 7 bases at V and 4 bases at J, with 16 bases in the middle. CDR3 size: 14 residues. Germline V gene lookup returns CDR1 MNHNS and CDR2 SASEGT. Details on this clone: Its antigen is undetermined.

The V and J genes are TRBV6-1 and TRBJ1-2; D perhaps matches TRBD1 (5 bases). The sequenced material came from PBMCs. The origin of this receptor is a boy younger than 10 in good health and CMV-seronegative. CDR3 residues: CASNSQVLTYGYTF. CDR3 bases: TGTGCCAGCAATTCACAGGTTCTGACCTATGGCTACACCTTC.